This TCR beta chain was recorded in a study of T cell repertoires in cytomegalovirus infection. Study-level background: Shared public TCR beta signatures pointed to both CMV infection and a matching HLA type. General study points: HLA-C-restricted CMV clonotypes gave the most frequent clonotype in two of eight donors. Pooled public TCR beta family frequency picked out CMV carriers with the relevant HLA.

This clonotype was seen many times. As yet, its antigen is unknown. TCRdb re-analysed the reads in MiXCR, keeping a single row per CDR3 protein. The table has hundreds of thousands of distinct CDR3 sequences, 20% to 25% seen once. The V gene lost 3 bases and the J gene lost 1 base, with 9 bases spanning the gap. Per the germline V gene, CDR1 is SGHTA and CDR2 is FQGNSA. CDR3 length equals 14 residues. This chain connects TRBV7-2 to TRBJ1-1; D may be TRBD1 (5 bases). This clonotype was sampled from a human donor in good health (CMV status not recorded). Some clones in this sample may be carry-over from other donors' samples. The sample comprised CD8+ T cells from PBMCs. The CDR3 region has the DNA TGTGCCAGCAGCTTTCCCACAGGGAACACTGAAGCTTTCTTT. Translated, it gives CASSFPTGNTEAFF.